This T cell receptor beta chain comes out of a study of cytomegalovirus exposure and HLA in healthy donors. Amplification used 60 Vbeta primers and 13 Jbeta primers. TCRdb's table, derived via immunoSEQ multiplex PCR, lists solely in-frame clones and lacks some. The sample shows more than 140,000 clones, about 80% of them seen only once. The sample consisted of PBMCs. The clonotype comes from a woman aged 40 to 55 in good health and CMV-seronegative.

For the CDR3, the DNA is TGTGCCAGCAGCTTGGGACTGACCCTCTACGAGCAGTACTTC. Encoded protein: CASSLGLTLYEQYF. The gene calls are TRBV5-6 and TRBJ2-7; the D is unclear. CDR3 length equals 14 residues. From germline, CDR1 is SGHDT and CDR2 YYEEEE. V lost 0 bases and J 3 bases, leaving 10 bases between the germline ends.